The rows below give T cell receptor beta chains drawn from one sample of a study of control samples from healthy donors and cancer patients. TCRdb's table, derived via immunoSEQ multiplex PCR, lists solely in-frame clones and lacks some. The sample contains around 110,000 clones, about 93% of which appear only once. The sequenced sample consisted of blood. These receptors were taken from a man aged 25 to 40 in good health. Both conserved end residues are part of each CDR3. The order of the fields is J gene, V gene, CDR3 protein.

j_gene: TRBJ1-1; v_gene: TRBV5-1; CDR3aa: CASLGAAGEAFF
j_gene: TRBJ2-6; v_gene: TRBV5-6; CDR3aa: CASSLAGVPASGANVLTF
j_gene: TRBJ1-2; v_gene: TRBV2; CDR3aa: CASRRGPPGMGYTF
j_gene: TRBJ1-4; v_gene: TRBV6-1; CDR3aa: CASSEPAGNEKLFF
j_gene: TRBJ2-3; v_gene: TRBV5-3; CDR3aa: CASKGPSCRGNTDTQYF
j_gene: TRBJ2-7; v_gene: TRBV5-5; CDR3aa: CASSLGARLSYEQYF
j_gene: TRBJ1-1; v_gene: TRBV18; CDR3aa: CASSPVVGANTEAFF
j_gene: TRBJ1-1; v_gene: TRBV11-2; CDR3aa: CASSLDSASNTEAFF
j_gene: TRBJ1-5; v_gene: TRBV27; CDR3aa: CASSLRGSYQPQHF
j_gene: TRBJ2-7; v_gene: TRBV7-9; CDR3aa: CASSLGQGDLTDF
j_gene: TRBJ1-3; v_gene: TRBV23-1; CDR3aa: CASSQPPWRGGEGNTIYF
j_gene: TRBJ1-5; v_gene: TRBV5-8; CDR3aa: CASSLARRVDQPQHF
j_gene: TRBJ1-2; v_gene: TRBV5-1; CDR3aa: CASSLERAGANYGYTF
j_gene: TRBJ2-1; v_gene: TRBV10-1; CDR3aa: CASSGLALNEQFF
j_gene: TRBJ1-1; v_gene: TRBV10-3; CDR3aa: CAISEWQGPNTEAFF
j_gene: TRBJ1-2; v_gene: TRBV27; CDR3aa: CASSAAGYYGYTF
j_gene: TRBJ2-6; v_gene: TRBV5-1; CDR3aa: CASSLAGGGSSGANVLTF
j_gene: TRBJ1-2; v_gene: TRBV27; CDR3aa: CASSFQRRDRLPTNYGYTF
j_gene: TRBJ2-3; v_gene: TRBV5-6; CDR3aa: CASSLGLAGRIPSTDTQYF
j_gene: TRBJ1-3; v_gene: TRBV30; CDR3aa: CAWSGASTGNTIYF
j_gene: TRBJ1-6; v_gene: TRBV5-1; CDR3aa: CASSLRGASSYNSPLHF
j_gene: TRBJ2-7; v_gene: TRBV28; CDR3aa: CASSFAQGDEQYF
j_gene: TRBJ1-5; v_gene: TRBV27; CDR3aa: CASSYSSNQPQHF
j_gene: TRBJ2-2; v_gene: TRBV5-1; CDR3aa: CASSLHTANTGELFF
j_gene: TRBJ1-1; v_gene: TRBV5-4; CDR3aa: CASSLARNGQFEAFF
j_gene: TRBJ1-4; v_gene: TRBV5-1; CDR3aa: CASSPRGGGGEKLFF
j_gene: TRBJ1-2; v_gene: TRBV27; CDR3aa: CASIPIARQRGPQSGYTF
j_gene: TRBJ1-1; v_gene: TRBV12-3/TRBV12-4; CDR3aa: CASSLKVRTEAFF
j_gene: TRBJ2-3; v_gene: TRBV10-3; CDR3aa: CAISETGDADTQYF
j_gene: TRBJ2-5; v_gene: TRBV3-1/TRBV3-2; CDR3aa: CASSQDRGLAGQETQYF
j_gene: TRBJ1-1; v_gene: TRBV4-1; CDR3aa: CASSPRTDTEAFF
j_gene: TRBJ2-1; v_gene: TRBV28; CDR3aa: CASRGIINNEQFF
j_gene: TRBJ1-3; v_gene: TRBV2; CDR3aa: CASTTVGLSGNTIYF
j_gene: TRBJ1-2; v_gene: TRBV7-2; CDR3aa: CASSLEALSNYGYTF
j_gene: TRBJ2-1; v_gene: TRBV6-5; CDR3aa: CASLLLSGPYNEQFF
j_gene: TRBJ1-3; v_gene: TRBV7-9; CDR3aa: CASSSRGGTGNTIYF
j_gene: TRBJ1-3; v_gene: TRBV12-3/TRBV12-4; CDR3aa: CASNPFTSGTIYF
j_gene: TRBJ2-5; v_gene: TRBV3-1/TRBV3-2; CDR3aa: CASSPSRGAIGTQYF
j_gene: TRBJ2-1; v_gene: TRBV6-1; CDR3aa: CASSATTRSSYNEQFF
j_gene: TRBJ1-4; v_gene: TRBV7-6; CDR3aa: CASSLDSSNEKLFF
j_gene: TRBJ2-1; v_gene: TRBV5-4; CDR3aa: CASSGTQYNEQFF
j_gene: TRBJ2-7; v_gene: TRBV3-1/TRBV3-2; CDR3aa: CASSLGQGFSYEQYF
j_gene: TRBJ1-1; v_gene: TRBV10-2; CDR3aa: CASRGADFEAFF
j_gene: TRBJ1-6; v_gene: TRBV28; CDR3aa: CASTWGRGESFGSPLHF
j_gene: TRBJ1-5; v_gene: TRBV27; CDR3aa: CASSFSGPNQPQHF
j_gene: TRBJ2-1; v_gene: TRBV5-5; CDR3aa: CASSSSTGPLGEFF